The subject of this entry is one TCR beta chain. What it recognizes is unknown. V lost 1 base and J 5 bases, leaving 8 bases between the germline ends. The CDR3 runs 13 residues. Per the germline V gene, CDR1 is SGHVS and CDR2 is FNYEAQ. This entry belongs to a study of T cell responses to AZD1222 COVID-19 vaccine. Study-level results: Baseline seropositives among AZD1222 recipients totaled only 6 or 7. Once two AZD1222 doses were given, Spike-specific TCR breadth and depth went up. Only after the peak T cell response were repertoires sampled.

Assay: immunoSEQ multiplex PCR; the TCRdb copy retains only in-frame clones and omits some. In the table there are approximately 84,000 clones, 80% to 90% of which are singletons. The sequencing used peripheral blood, collected on day 0 of AZD1222 vaccination. This sequence originates from an adult in good health. This chain connects TRBV7-6 to TRBJ1-2; possible D gene TRBD1, 6 bases. The CDR3 DNA is TGTGCCAGCAGCTTAGGAGGGGGGTATGGCTACACCTTC. It yields the protein CASSLGGGYGYTF.